This entry describes one T cell receptor beta chain. This sample is drawn from a study of blood T cell repertoires in COVID-19. Profiling relied on immunoSEQ multiplex PCR, and the TCRdb table lists in-frame clones only, not all of them. The sample has some 300,000 clones, roughly 91% seen once; the top ten hold over 8.5%. CDR3 length equals 16 residues. Germline V gene sequence: CDR1 LNHDA, CDR2 SQIVND (reference sequence). V shed 1 base, J shed 0 bases, and the junction held 0 bases outside the gene matches. The chain joins TRBV19 to TRBJ2-3, with TRBD2 identical over 11 bases. The sequencing input was PBMCs or T cells enriched from blood (not recorded which). The receptor's source is a woman between 25 and 40 years old who had recovered from COVID-19. DNA of the CDR3: TGTGCCAGTAGTATAGGGACTAGCGGGAGCACAGATACGCAGTATTTT. Translating gives CASSIGTSGSTDTQYF.